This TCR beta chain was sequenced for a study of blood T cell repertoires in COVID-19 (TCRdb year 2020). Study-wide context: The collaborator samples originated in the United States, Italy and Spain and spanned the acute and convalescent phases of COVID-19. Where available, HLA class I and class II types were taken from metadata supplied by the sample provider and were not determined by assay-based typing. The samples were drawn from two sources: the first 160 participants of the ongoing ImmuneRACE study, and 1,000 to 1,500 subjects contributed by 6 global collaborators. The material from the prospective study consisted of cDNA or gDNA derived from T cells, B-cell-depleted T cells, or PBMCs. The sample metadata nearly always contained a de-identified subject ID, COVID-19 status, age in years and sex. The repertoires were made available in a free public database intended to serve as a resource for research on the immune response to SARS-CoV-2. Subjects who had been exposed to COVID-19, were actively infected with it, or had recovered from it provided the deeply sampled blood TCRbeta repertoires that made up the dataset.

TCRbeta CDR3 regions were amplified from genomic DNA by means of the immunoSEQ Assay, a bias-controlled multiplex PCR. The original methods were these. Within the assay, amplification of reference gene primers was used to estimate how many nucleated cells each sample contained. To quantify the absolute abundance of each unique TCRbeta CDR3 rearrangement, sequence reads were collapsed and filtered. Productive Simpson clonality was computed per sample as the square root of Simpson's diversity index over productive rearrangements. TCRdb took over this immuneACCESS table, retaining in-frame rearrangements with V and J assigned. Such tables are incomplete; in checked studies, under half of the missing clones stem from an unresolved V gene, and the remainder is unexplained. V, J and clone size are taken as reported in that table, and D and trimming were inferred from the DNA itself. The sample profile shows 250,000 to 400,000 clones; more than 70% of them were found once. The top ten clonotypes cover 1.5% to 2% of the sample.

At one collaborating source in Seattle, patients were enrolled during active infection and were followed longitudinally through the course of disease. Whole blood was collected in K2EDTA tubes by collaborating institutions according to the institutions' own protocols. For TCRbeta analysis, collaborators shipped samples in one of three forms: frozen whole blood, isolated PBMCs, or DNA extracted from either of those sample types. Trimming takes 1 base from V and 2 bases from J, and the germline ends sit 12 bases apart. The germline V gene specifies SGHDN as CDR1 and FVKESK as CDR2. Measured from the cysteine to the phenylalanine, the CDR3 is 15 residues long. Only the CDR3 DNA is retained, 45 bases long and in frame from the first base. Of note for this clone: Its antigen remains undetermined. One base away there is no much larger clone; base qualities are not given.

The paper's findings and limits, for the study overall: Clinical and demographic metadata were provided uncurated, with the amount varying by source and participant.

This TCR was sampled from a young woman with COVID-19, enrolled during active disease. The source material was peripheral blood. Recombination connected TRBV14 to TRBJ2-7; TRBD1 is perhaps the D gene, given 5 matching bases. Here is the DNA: TGTGCCAGCAGCCAAGGGCCGGCAGGGACCTACGAGCAGTACTTC. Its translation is CASSQGPAGTYEQYF.